The 6 T cell receptor beta chains given below trace back to one sample, sequenced in a study of blood T cell repertoires in COVID-19. Some clones are missing from TCRdb's copy, which holds only in-frame ones; the method was immunoSEQ multiplex PCR. The repertoire holds about 300,000 clones, with 84% as singletons. Sequencing input: peripheral blood. Receptor source: a human donor with COVID-19, enrolled during active disease. The donor label of this sample is uncertain.

V is TRBV30 and J is TRBJ2-3; 13 nucleotides align to TRBD2. This CDR3 has 14 residues. Germline lookup yields CDR1 GTSNPN and CDR2 SVGIG (reference sequence). V was clipped by 8 bases and J by 4 bases; unmatched bases: 6. The CDR3 bases are TGTGCCCACACTGGACTAGCGGGAGCAGATACGCAGTATTTT. This sequence encodes CAHTGLAGADTQYF.

This sequence joins TRBV28 and TRBJ1-4, with a possible D match to TRBD1 (5 bases). The CDR3 has 16 amino acids. Germline V gene data show CDR1 as MDHEN and CDR2 as SYDVKM. The V gene lost 2 bases and the J gene lost 3 bases, with 13 bases spanning the gap. The CDR3: CASSLGDYLANEKLFF. CDR3 DNA sequence: TGTGCCAGCAGTTTAGGGGACTATCTGGCTAATGAAAAACTGTTTTTT.

The chain is built from TRBV5-1 and TRBJ2-1; 7 bases fit TRBD2. Looked up from germline, CDR1 is SGHRS and CDR2 is YFSETQ. The CDR3 runs 16 residues. The V segment lost 1 base and the J segment 5 bases; nucleotides outside the gene matches: 9. The CDR3 DNA sequence: TGCGCCAGCAGCTTGCGGGCGGGAGTAAACAACAATGAGCAGTTCTTC. Encoded protein: CASSLRAGVNNNEQFF.

Of note for this clone: Other nucleotide sequences in the sample specify the same CDR3. The chain has TRBV12-3 or TRBV12-4 and TRBJ1-2; 11 bases map to TRBD1. The CDR3 contains 12 residues. The V segment lost 6 bases and the J segment 7 bases; nucleotides outside the gene matches: 1. CDR3 sequence: CASRGTGGGYTF. Here the CDR3 DNA reads TGTGCCAGCAGGGGGACAGGGGGTGGCTACACCTTC.

This sequence joins TRBV6-2 or TRBV6-3 and TRBJ2-3, with D perhaps matching TRBD1 (6 bases). The CDR3 covers 16 residues. Germline CDR1 MNHEY, CDR2 SVGEGT. V lost 5 bases and J 0 bases, leaving 15 bases between the germline ends. The CDR3 bases are TGTGCCAGCAGTCCAGGACAGTCTCCTAGCACAGATACGCAGTATTTT. It specifies CASSPGQSPSTDTQYF.

The V call is TRBV5-1, the J call TRBJ1-4; the D is unclear. Trimming removed 4 bases at V and 4 bases at J, with 14 bases between. CDR1 is SGHRS and CDR2 is YFSETQ in the germline V gene. The CDR3 spans 15 residues. As DNA, the CDR3 is TGCGCCAGCAGCGTCTGGGAGCCTTTTAATGAAAAACTGTTTTTT. This translates into CASSVWEPFNEKLFF.